The clone carrying this T cell receptor beta chain was observed a few times. Time point: peripheral blood 6 weeks after treatment start. The record originates from a study of PD-L1 blockade in urothelial cancer. Spiking of synthetic TCR analog templates was performed in each PCR. Libraries were prepared by immunoSEQ multiplex PCR; TCRdb keeps only in-frame clonotypes and omits some of them. Of over 15,000 clones in the sample, about four fifths were seen once. The CDR3 totals 13 residues. The germline CDR1 and CDR2 sequences are SEHNR and FQNEAQ (reference sequence). V was clipped by 5 bases and J by 3 bases, with 11 bases between them.

The source of this sequence is a man aged 45-65 years with urothelial cancer. The sequenced sample was PBMCs, obtained around atezolizumab (anti-PD-L1) treatment. V gene TRBV7-9 combines with J gene TRBJ2-7, with D maybe TRBD1 (6 bases). The CDR3 DNA reads as TGTGCCAGCAGCGCCCGGGACAACTACGAGCAGTACTTC. Translating it yields CASSARDNYEQYF.